This TCR beta chain derives from a study of cytomegalovirus exposure and HLA in healthy donors. Study conclusions and caveats: A previous analysis found most TCR beta V segments productive roughly 87% or roughly 30% of the time. Using the classifier, cytomegalovirus status was reportedly diagnosed with high specificity and sensitivity. Later analysis demonstrated an association between a missense DCLRE1C variant and TCR beta V- and J-gene trimming.

PCR amplification relied on 60 Vbeta primers (plus 13 Jbeta primers). The protocol was immunoSEQ multiplex PCR, while the TCRdb copy is restricted to in-frame clones and leaves out a portion. In the table there are approximately 120,000 clones, approximately 80% of which are singletons. Trimming removed 3 bases from V and 2 bases from J; junction bases left unmatched: 0. The CDR3 extends over 14 amino acids. The germline V gene encodes CDR1 SGHVS and CDR2 FNYEAQ. About this clone: Its specificity is unknown.

This rearrangement joins TRBV7-6 to TRBJ2-1, with TRBD2 matching over 8 bases. Sequenced input: PBMCs. The source is a woman between 35 and 50 years old in good health and CMV-seropositive. CDR3 DNA sequence: TGTGCCAGCAGCTTCGGGGGGGCCTACAATGAGCAGTTCTTC. Protein: CASSFGGAYNEQFF. The full variable domain, with the rest looked up from reference TRBV7-6 and TRBJ2-1, is GAGVSQSPRYKVTKRGQDVALRCDPISGHVSLYWYRQALGQGPEFLTYFNYEAQQDKSGLPNDRFSAERPEGSISTLTIQRTEQRDSAMYRCASSFGGAYNEQFFGPGTRLTVL.